This T cell receptor beta chain was observed in a study of post-analysis software for immune sequencing data (dated by TCRdb to the mid-2010s). For context, the study as a whole: Disease courses on record covered relapsing-remitting, secondary progressive and progressive-relapsing multiple sclerosis, though some patients had no subtype annotation. The patient repertoires were set against eleven to twelve previously published healthy control repertoires from donors whose ages ranged from about 6 to 25 years. A subset of samples was prepared in parallel using single-end sample barcoding, then pooled and co-amplified after Illumina adapter ligation.

TCR beta repertoires were profiled from peripheral blood of 13 young patients with multiple sclerosis to demonstrate the VDJtools post-analysis software. Multiple sclerosis patients were children and adolescents aged about 6 to 15 years. This clonotype showed up just a few times. What this receptor recognizes is not known. Within one base of it there is no much larger clone, and no base qualities were kept. Results and caveats for the whole study, not just this receptor: When samples were clustered directly using the F measure, samples prepared in the same batch co-clustered strongly, which prompted a batch-effect correction. Normalized Chao1 diversity was significantly lower in multiple sclerosis patients than controls, suggesting substantial peripheral T-cell clonal expansion. The control group was slightly older than the multiple sclerosis patient group. Significantly higher frequencies in patients than in controls were found for roughly 5 TRBV segments, including TRBV5-6, TRBV5-1 and TRBV20-1.

Its CDR3 holds 16 amino acids, cysteine through phenylalanine. Just CDR3 DNA is preserved here, 48 bases in frame from base 1. The CDR1 and CDR2 encoded by the germline V gene are SGHTA and FQGNSA. Trimming accounts for 5 bases at V and 6 bases at J, while the number of junction bases matched to no gene is 15. The library was made by PCR. Sequenced on an Illumina HiSeq 2500. To reduce PCR and sequencing biases, unique molecular identifiers were incorporated into the TCR beta cDNA libraries. Every 1 to 10 million input T cells yielded 500,000 or so cDNA molecules, meaning each molecule approximated one T cell. The patient libraries were prepared and sequenced using the same protocol as the earlier healthy control dataset. Samples belonging to the same batch were prepared together, multiplexed and sequenced on a shared HiSeq lane. Per the source publication's procedure: MIGEC handled the raw barcoded reads, throwing out single-read molecular identifier groups before consensus assembly and CDR3 extraction. Clonotype tables were post-analysed with VDJtools, and diversity was normalized by down-sampling all datasets to the smallest sample size. Repertoire overlap clustering matched CDR3 amino acid but not nucleotide sequences to correct batch-related cross-sample contamination. The raw public data were reprocessed by TCRdb itself: fastp quality trimming at Q25, MiXCR clonotype calling, in-frame beta chains only. Identical CDR3 proteins give one entry, which carries the most common genes and DNA. Clone size and V and J calls follow TCRdb, not the original study. This sample has 700,000 to 800,000 distinct CDR3 sequences in its table, and less than 35% of those were observed once. The top ten constitute 0.56% of the sample.

The specimen sequenced was blood. The source of this sequence is a girl between 5 and 17 years old with multiple sclerosis. The chain employs TRBV7-2 and TRBJ2-7; TRBD2 fits 8 bases in the junction. This receptor carries the CDR3 CASSALPGGPWGEQYF. Here is the DNA: TGTGCCAGCAGCGCCCTGCCGGGAGGGCCGTGGGGCGAGCAGTACTTC.